A selection of T cell receptor beta chains follows, all from one sample in a study of T-cell memory formation after mild COVID-19. TCRdb re-analysed the 5' RACE reads in MiXCR, keeping a single row per CDR3 protein. The sample includes a few hundred thousand distinct CDR3 sequences, over 20% of them seen just once. Sequencing was performed on PBMCs or a T cell subset sorted from them (not recorded which). The receptors stem from an adult woman who had mild COVID-19 (a few samples of this study predate the infection). Cell type and time point are not known. CDR3s include the opening cysteine and the closing phenylalanine or tryptophan. A D gene is named only where the DNA matches it firmly. Clone sizes are given selectively: once, few, many, or a class where the clone is expanded.

TRBV4-1	-	TRBJ2-3	-	TGCGCCAGCAGCCCTATCTTGGAAGATACGCAGTATTTT	CASSPILEDTQYF
TRBV7-2	TRBD1	TRBJ2-5	many	TGTGCCAGCAGGCGACAGGGGGGTCAAGAGACCCAGTACTTC	CASRRQGGQETQYF
TRBV5-1	-	TRBJ1-1	-	TGCGCCAGCAGCTACGAGACAGGAAACACTGAAGCTTTCTTT	CASSYETGNTEAFF
TRBV7-7	-	TRBJ1-1	few	TGTGCCAGCAGCTTCGCCGAGAACACTGAAGCTTTCTTT	CASSFAENTEAFF
TRBV6-5	TRBD2	TRBJ2-1	few	TGTGCCAGCCACCGGGACGGCGGGGGGACCAACAATGAGCAGTTCTTC	CASHRDGGGTNNEQFF
TRBV27	-	TRBJ1-1	few	TGTGCCAGCAGTTTCGACAGGTTGAACACTGAAGCTTTCTTT	CASSFDRLNTEAFF
TRBV4-2	TRBD2	TRBJ2-1	-	TGTGCCAGCAGCCAAAAGTCCTGGGCCAGCGGGGGGGCCGGAAGGATTAAGCAGTTCTTC	CASSQKSWASGGAGRIKQFF
TRBV29-1	TRBD1	TRBJ1-2	-	TGCAGCGTTCACGGGGACAGGGTAAACTATGGCTACACCTTC	CSVHGDRVNYGYTF
TRBV12-3/TRBV12-4	-	TRBJ2-7	few	TGTGCCAGCAGTTCTCTAGAGGGAGTCTACGAGCAGTACTTC	CASSSLEGVYEQYF
TRBV12-3/TRBV12-4	-	TRBJ1-5	many	TGTGCCAGCAGTTCGGGGGAAAGGGGCAATCAGCCCCAGCATTTT	CASSSGERGNQPQHF
TRBV7-6	TRBD1	TRBJ2-3	few	TGTGCCAGCAGCTCGACAGGGTCGAATACGCAGTATTTT	CASSSTGSNTQYF
TRBV10-3	TRBD1	TRBJ1-1	-	TGTGCCATCAGTGTGGTAGGGACAGTGAACACTGAAGCTTTCTTT	CAISVVGTVNTEAFF
TRBV7-2	-	TRBJ1-1	few	TGTGCCAGCAGCATACAAACCGTTGGATTGAACACTGAAGCTTTCTTT	CASSIQTVGLNTEAFF
TRBV6-6	TRBD1	TRBJ1-1	-	TGTGCCAGCACCAGGACGGGACAGGAGAACACTGAAGCTTTCTTT	CASTRTGQENTEAFF
TRBV5-5	-	TRBJ1-3	-	TGTGCCAGCAGCCAATCACTGGCGGGGTTTGGAAACACCATATATTTT	CASSQSLAGFGNTIYF
TRBV7-6	TRBD2	TRBJ2-3	few	TGTGCCAGCAGCCCCACAGCGGGAGGAGGTCCGGGCACAGATACGCAGTATTTT	CASSPTAGGGPGTDTQYF
TRBV7-2	TRBD1	TRBJ1-5	few	TGTGCCAGCAGCTTAGCCCGGACAGGGGCGAGACAGCCCCAGCATTTT	CASSLARTGARQPQHF
TRBV24-1	-	TRBJ1-4	-	TGTGCCACCAGTGACTCTGGGGGCGAAAAACTGTTTTTT	CATSDSGGEKLFF
TRBV25-1	-	TRBJ1-1	once	TGTGCCAGCATAAGGGAGGGGGTGAACACTGAAGCTTTCTTT	CASIREGVNTEAFF
TRBV5-1	-	TRBJ2-2	few	TGCGCCAGCAGGCCCGGCGAGGTGAACACCGGGGAGCTGTTTTTT	CASRPGEVNTGELFF
TRBV5-1	TRBD1	TRBJ2-5	-	TGCGCCAGCAGTCTCGGGACAGGGGGTAAAGAGACCCAGTACTTC	CASSLGTGGKETQYF
TRBV2	-	TRBJ2-1	-	TGTGCCAGCAGAAGTCTTGCTTACAAGAGCTCCTACAATGAGCAGTTCTTC	CASRSLAYKSSYNEQFF
TRBV4-1	TRBD1	TRBJ1-6	-	TGCGCCAGCAGCCAAGAGCTGCGACAGGGGACATTGCCCCTCCACTTT	CASSQELRQGTLPLHF
TRBV5-6	-	TRBJ1-2	-	TGTGCCAGCAGGGGGGCAGGGACCTATGGCTACACCTTC	CASRGAGTYGYTF
TRBV29-1	-	TRBJ2-7	-	TGCAGCGTTGAATCAGGCTTCTCCTACGAGCAGTACTTC	CSVESGFSYEQYF
TRBV5-1	-	TRBJ2-5	many	TGCGCCAGCAGCTCAGGGTATGTGGAGACCCAGTACTTC	CASSSGYVETQYF
TRBV12-3/TRBV12-4	-	TRBJ2-7	few	TGTGCCAGCAGTCATAGATACGAGCAGTACTTC	CASSHRYEQYF
TRBV24-1	-	TRBJ2-7	few	TGTGCCACCAGCTCTGGGGTGTCCTACGAGCAGTACTTC	CATSSGVSYEQYF
TRBV5-1	-	TRBJ2-7	-	TGCGCCAGCAGCTGGACAGTATCCTACGAGCAGTACTTC	CASSWTVSYEQYF
TRBV24-1	TRBD1	TRBJ1-2	-	TGTGCCACCAGTGACCGACAGGGGCCAAACTATGGCTACACCTTC	CATSDRQGPNYGYTF